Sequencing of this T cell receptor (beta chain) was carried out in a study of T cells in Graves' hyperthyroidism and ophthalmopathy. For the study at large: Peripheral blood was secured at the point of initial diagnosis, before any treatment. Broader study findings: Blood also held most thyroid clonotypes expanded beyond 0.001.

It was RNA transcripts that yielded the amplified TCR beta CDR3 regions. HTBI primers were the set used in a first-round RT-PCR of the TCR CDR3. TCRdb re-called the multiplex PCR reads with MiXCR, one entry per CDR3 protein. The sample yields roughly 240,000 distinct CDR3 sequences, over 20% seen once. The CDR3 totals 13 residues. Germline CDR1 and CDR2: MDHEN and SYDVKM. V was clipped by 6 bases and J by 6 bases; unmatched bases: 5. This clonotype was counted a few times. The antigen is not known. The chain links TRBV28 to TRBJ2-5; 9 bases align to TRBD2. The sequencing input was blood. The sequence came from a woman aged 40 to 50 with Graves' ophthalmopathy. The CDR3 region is CASSRGGEKTQYF. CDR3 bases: TGTGCCAGCAGCCGCGGGGGGGAAAAGACCCAGTACTTC.